This T cell receptor (beta chain) was identified during a study of CD8+CD57+ T cells in acquired aplastic anemia. Study information: Roughly 3.1 ug was the average amount of DNA from sorted CD4+ and CD8+ cells.

V lost 7 bases, J lost 2 bases, and 9 bases lay in between. Per the germline V gene, CDR1 is SGHVS and CDR2 is FQNEAQ. The CDR3 is 13 residues long. TCR beta VDJ and CDR3 profiles were obtained from a genomic DNA template. In TCRdb, the reads were re-called with MiXCR into one record per CDR3 protein. The data show approximately 80,000 distinct CDR3 sequences, with 70% seen just once and approximately 80% held by the top ten. Remarks on this clonotype: Its antigen remains unknown.

CD8+CD57+ cell expansion, shown by flow cytometry, had occurred in the patients selected for sequencing. The cohort consisted entirely of patients having severe acquired aplastic anemia. Patients were therapy-naive when their blood was sampled. General study findings and limits: Patients and controls turned out to have roughly 30 CD8+ CDR3 sequences in common.

Sequencing used sorted CD4+, CD8+, or CD8+CD57+ T cells (not recorded which) from PBMCs. The receptor's source is a human donor with aplastic anemia. The chain recombines TRBV7-8 with TRBJ2-1; D remains ambiguous. CDR3 sequence (DNA): TGTGCCAGCACGTTAGGGACCTACAATGAGCAGTTCTTC. It codes for CASTLGTYNEQFF.